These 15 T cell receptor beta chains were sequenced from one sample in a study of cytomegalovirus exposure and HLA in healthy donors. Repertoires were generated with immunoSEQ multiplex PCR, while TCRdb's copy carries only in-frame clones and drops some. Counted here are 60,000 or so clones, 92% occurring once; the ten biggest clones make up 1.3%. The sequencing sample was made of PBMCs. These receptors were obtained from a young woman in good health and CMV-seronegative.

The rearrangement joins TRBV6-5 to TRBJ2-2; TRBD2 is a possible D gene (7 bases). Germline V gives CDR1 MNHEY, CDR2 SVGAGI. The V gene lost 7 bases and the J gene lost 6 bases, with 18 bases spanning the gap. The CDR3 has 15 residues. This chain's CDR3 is CASKGGEGMAGELFF. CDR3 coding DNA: TGTGCCAGCAAAGGGGGGGAGGGAATGGCCGGGGAGCTGTTTTTT.

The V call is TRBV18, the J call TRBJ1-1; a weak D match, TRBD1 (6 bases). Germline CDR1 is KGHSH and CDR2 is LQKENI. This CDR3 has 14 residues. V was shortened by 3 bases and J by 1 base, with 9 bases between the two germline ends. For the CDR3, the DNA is TGTGCCAGCTCACCGCCGGACAGGAACACTGAAGCTTTCTTT. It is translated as CASSPPDRNTEAFF.

The CDR3 sequence: CASSLGLAGREQYF. As DNA, the CDR3 is TGTGCCAGCAGCCTGGGACTAGCGGGACGCGAGCAGTACTTC. The chain joins TRBV27 to TRBJ2-7, with TRBD2 matching 13 bases. The CDR3 is 14 residues long. After removal of 6 bases from V and 6 bases from J, the junction contained 5 bases not matched to a gene. Germline CDR1 reads MNHEY; CDR2 reads SMNVEV (reference sequence).

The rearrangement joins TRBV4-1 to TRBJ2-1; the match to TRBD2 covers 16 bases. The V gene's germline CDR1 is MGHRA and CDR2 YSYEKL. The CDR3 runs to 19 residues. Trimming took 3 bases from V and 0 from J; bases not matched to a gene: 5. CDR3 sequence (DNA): TGCGCCAGCAGCCACCCGGGACTAGCGGGAGGGGCCTCCTACAATGAGCAGTTCTTC. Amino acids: CASSHPGLAGGASYNEQFF.

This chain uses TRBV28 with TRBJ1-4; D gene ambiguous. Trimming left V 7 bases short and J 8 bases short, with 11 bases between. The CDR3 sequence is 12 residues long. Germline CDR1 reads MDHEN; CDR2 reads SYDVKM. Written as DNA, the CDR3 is TGTGCCAGCATGTCTAAGAGGGAAAAACTGTTTTTT. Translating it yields CASMSKREKLFF.

The CDR3 here is CASSLAGGENTEAFF. The CDR3 DNA sequence: TGCGCCAGCAGCTTAGCAGGGGGAGAGAACACTGAAGCTTTCTTT. The chain joins TRBV5-1 to TRBJ1-1, with 7 bases fitting TRBD1. The CDR3 covers 15 residues. CDR1 and CDR2 (germline): SGHRS, YFSETQ. V shed 2 bases, J shed 1 base, and the junction held 5 bases outside the gene matches. Drawing the rest from reference TRBV5-1 and TRBJ1-1, the complete variable domain is KAGVTQTPRYLIKTRGQQVTLSCSPISGHRSVSWYQQTPGQGLQFLFEYFSETQRNKGNFPGRFSGRQFSNSRSEMNVSTLELGDSALYLCASSLAGGENTEAFFGQGTRLTVV.

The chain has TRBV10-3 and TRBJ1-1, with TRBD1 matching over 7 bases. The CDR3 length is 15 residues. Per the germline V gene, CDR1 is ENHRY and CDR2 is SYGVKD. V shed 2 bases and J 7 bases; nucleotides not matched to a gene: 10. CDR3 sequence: CAISEPKTGPLEAFF. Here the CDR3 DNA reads TGTGCCATCAGTGAGCCGAAGACAGGGCCTCTTGAAGCTTTCTTT.

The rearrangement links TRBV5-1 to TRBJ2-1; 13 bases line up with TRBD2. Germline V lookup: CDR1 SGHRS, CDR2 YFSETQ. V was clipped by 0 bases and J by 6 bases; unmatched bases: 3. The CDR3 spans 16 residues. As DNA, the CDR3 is TGCGCCAGCAGCTTGGCGGGACTAGCGGGAAGCAATGAGCAGTTCTTC. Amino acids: CASSLAGLAGSNEQFF.

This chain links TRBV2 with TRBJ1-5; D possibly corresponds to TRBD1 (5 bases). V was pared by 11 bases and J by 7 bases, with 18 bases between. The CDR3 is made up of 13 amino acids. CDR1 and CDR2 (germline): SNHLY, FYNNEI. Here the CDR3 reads CAGRDGAGQPQHF. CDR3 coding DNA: TGTGCCGGACGAGACGGAGCAGGGCAGCCCCAGCATTTT.

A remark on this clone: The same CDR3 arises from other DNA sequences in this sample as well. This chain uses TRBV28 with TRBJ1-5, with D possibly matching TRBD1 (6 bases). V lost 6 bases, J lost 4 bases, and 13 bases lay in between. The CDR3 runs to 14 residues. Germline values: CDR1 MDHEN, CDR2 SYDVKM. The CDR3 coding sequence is TGTGCCAGCAGCCCCGTGAGGGGGAATCAGCCCCAGCATTTT. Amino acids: CASSPVRGNQPQHF.

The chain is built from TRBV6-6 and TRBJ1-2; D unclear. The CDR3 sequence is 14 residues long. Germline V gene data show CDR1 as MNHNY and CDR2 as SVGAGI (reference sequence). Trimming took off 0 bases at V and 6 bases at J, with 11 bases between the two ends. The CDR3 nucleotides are TGTGCCAGCAGTTACTCGAAACAGTCCGATGGCTACACCTTC. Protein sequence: CASSYSKQSDGYTF.

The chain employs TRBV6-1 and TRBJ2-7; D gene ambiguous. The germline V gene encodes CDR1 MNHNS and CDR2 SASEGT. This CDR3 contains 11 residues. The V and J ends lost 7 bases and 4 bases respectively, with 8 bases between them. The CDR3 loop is CASNERYEQYF. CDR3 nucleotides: TGTGCCAGCAATGAGAGGTACGAGCAGTACTTC.

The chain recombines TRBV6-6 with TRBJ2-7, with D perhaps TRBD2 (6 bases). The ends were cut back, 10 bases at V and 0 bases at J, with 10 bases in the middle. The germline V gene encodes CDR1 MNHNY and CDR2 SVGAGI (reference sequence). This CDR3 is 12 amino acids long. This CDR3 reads CATSVNSYEQYF. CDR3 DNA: TGTGCCACTAGCGTAAACTCCTACGAGCAGTACTTC.

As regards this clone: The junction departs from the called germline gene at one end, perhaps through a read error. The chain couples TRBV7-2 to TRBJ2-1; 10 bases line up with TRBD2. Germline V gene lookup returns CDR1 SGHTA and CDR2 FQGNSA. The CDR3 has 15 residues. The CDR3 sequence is CASTLTSGIDNEQFF. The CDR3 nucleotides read TGTGCCAGCACCTTAACTAGCGGGATCGACAATGAGCAGTTCTTC.

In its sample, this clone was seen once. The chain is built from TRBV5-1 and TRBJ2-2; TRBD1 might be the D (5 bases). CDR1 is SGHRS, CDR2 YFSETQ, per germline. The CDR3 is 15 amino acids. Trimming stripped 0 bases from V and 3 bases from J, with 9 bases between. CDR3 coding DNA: TGCGCCAGCAGCTTGGTGGCAGGGCACACCGGGGAGCTGTTTTTT. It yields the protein CASSLVAGHTGELFF.